The 23 T cell receptor beta chains presented below share a single source sample, sequenced in a study of PD-1 blockade in classical Hodgkin lymphoma. The data were produced by immunoSEQ multiplex PCR, yet TCRdb's version contains in-frame clones alone and is incomplete. The data contain 40,000 to 45,000 clones, roughly 69% of them singletons. The sample's time point: cycle 4 day 1 (C4D1), after less than 7 weeks of nivolumab. Exposure to brentuximab vedotin varied, and each patient had relapsed following autologous stem cell transplantation. Sequences were derived from peripheral blood mononuclear cells (PBMCs), sampled before the fourth cycle of nivolumab. These receptors all stem from a human donor with classical Hodgkin lymphoma.

CDR3 in amino acids: CASRPIGTANYGYTF. The CDR3 DNA reads TGTGCCAGCAGGCCCATCGGGACGGCTAACTATGGCTACACCTTC. V gene TRBV27 combines with J gene TRBJ1-2; possibly TRBD1 for D (5 bases). The CDR3 runs 15 residues. Germline CDR1 reads MNHEY; CDR2 reads SMNVEV (reference sequence). V was pared by 6 bases and J by 0 bases, with 14 bases between.

J is TRBJ2-1 and V is TRBV5-1; TRBD1 matches 9 bases. The length of the CDR3 is 18 residues. The V and J ends lost 4 bases and 0 bases, in that order; junction bases with no gene match: 11. CDR1 is SGHRS, CDR2 YFSETQ, per germline. The CDR3 loop is CASSIDRGFFSSYNEQFF. Written as DNA, the CDR3 is TGCGCCAGCAGCATAGACAGGGGGTTCTTCAGCTCCTACAATGAGCAGTTCTTC. The whole variable domain, remainder taken from reference TRBV5-1 and TRBJ2-1, is KAGVTQTPRYLIKTRGQQVTLSCSPISGHRSVSWYQQTPGQGLQFLFEYFSETQRNKGNFPGRFSGRQFSNSRSEMNVSTLELGDSALYLCASSIDRGFFSSYNEQFFGPGTRLTVL.

V and J are TRBV5-5 and TRBJ2-7; D is undetermined. V lost 1 base, J lost 3 bases, and 11 bases lay in between. The CDR3 spans 14 residues. In germline, CDR1 is SGHKS, CDR2 YYEKEE (reference sequence). This chain's CDR3 is CASSLRSSYYEQYF. The DNA of the CDR3 is TGTGCCAGCAGCTTGAGGAGTTCTTACTACGAGCAGTACTTC. Using reference TRBV5-5 and TRBJ2-7 for the parts outside the CDR3, the full variable domain is DAGVTQSPTHLIKTRGQQVTLRCSPISGHKSVSWYQQVLGQGPQFIFQYYEKEERGRGNFPDRFSARQFPNYSSELNVNALLLGDSALYLCASSLRSSYYEQYFGPGTRLTVT.

This clone has only one observation. The chain couples TRBV7-8 to TRBJ1-4; D ambiguous. The ends were cut back, 5 bases at V and 8 bases at J, with 12 bases in the middle. Germline V gene lookup returns CDR1 SGHVS and CDR2 FQNEAQ. The CDR3 runs to 13 residues. Written as DNA, the CDR3 is TGTGCCAGCAGCCTGAGGGTCGGGGAAAAACTGTTTTTT. Protein sequence: CASSLRVGEKLFF. The complete variable domain, with remaining parts taken from reference TRBV7-8 and TRBJ1-4, reads GAGVSQSPRYKVAKRGQDVALRCDPISGHVSLFWYQQALGQGPEFLTYFQNEAQLDKSGLPSDRFFAERPEGSVSTLKIQRTQQEDSAVYLCASSLRVGEKLFFGSGTQLSVL.

J is TRBJ1-5 and V is TRBV27; D uncertain. The V and J ends lost 6 bases and 0 bases respectively, with 12 bases between them. Germline assignment: CDR1 MNHEY and CDR2 SMNVEV (reference sequence). The length of the CDR3 is 15 residues. CDR3 protein: CASSPTVNSNQPQHF. The CDR3 coding sequence is TGTGCCAGCAGCCCTACAGTTAATAGCAATCAGCCCCAGCATTTT.

The V call is TRBV7-8, the J call TRBJ1-2; 9 bases align to TRBD1. J gave up 4 bases and V 1 base, and 10 bases lay outside the gene matches. This CDR3 comprises 17 residues. The V gene's germline CDR1 is SGHVS and CDR2 FQNEAQ. This chain's CDR3 is CASSLGGDREVSYGYTF. Written as DNA, the CDR3 is TGTGCCAGCAGCTTAGGAGGGGACAGGGAAGTGAGCTATGGCTACACCTTC. The full variable domain, in which reference TRBV7-8 and TRBJ1-2 provide the parts outside the CDR3, is GAGVSQSPRYKVAKRGQDVALRCDPISGHVSLFWYQQALGQGPEFLTYFQNEAQLDKSGLPSDRFFAERPEGSVSTLKIQRTQQEDSAVYLCASSLGGDREVSYGYTFGSGTRLTVV.

The count of this clone is one. V gene TRBV10-3 combines with J gene TRBJ2-1, with TRBD2 identical over 11 bases. CDR1 and CDR2 from the germline V gene are ENHRY and SYGVKD. Unmatched junction bases numbered 8, after V lost 0 bases and J lost 4 bases. CDR3 length: 18 residues. CDR3 loop: CAISESDSASGGYNEQFF. The CDR3 coding sequence is TGTGCCATCAGTGAGTCGGACTCAGCTAGCGGGGGGTACAATGAGCAGTTCTTC.

The V call is TRBV4-3, the J call TRBJ1-2; D is unclear. Germline-derived CDR1 and CDR2 are LGHNA and YSLEER. Trimming removed 1 base at V and 0 bases at J, with 9 bases between. The CDR3 totals 15 residues. The CDR3 nucleotides read TGCGCCAGCAGCCAAGTCAAGACGTCTAACTATGGCTACACCTTC. As protein: CASSQVKTSNYGYTF.

The CDR3 DNA reads as TGTGCCAGCAGCGTAAGTTTTGGGGACGTAGATGGCTACACCTTC. Encoded protein: CASSVSFGDVDGYTF. This chain joins TRBV9 and TRBJ1-2, with D possibly TRBD1 on 5 matching bases. The V end was cut by 1 base, the J end by 6 bases, with 16 bases between. This CDR3 is 15 amino acids long. CDR1 and CDR2 from the germline V gene are SGDLS and YYNGEE.

This sequence joins TRBV28 and TRBJ1-1; maybe TRBD1 (6 bases). Germline V CDR1 and CDR2: MDHEN, SYDVKM. The CDR3 is made up of 16 amino acids. The V end was cut by 3 bases, the J end by 4 bases, with 18 bases between. CDR3 sequence (DNA): TGTGCCAGCAGTTTCCCCCGGGACATCCTGCGCACTGAAGCTTTCTTT. It specifies CASSFPRDILRTEAFF. Full variable domain (remainder filled in from reference TRBV28 and TRBJ1-1): DVKVTQSSRYLVKRTGEKVFLECVQDMDHENMFWYRQDPGLGLRLIYFSYDVKMKEKGDIPEGYSVSREKKERFSLILESASTNQTSMYLCASSFPRDILRTEAFFGQGTRLTVV.

This clone was seen just once. The rearrangement uses TRBV5-6 and TRBJ1-2; a possible D gene is TRBD1 (5 bases). The CDR3 is 15 residues long. CDR1 and CDR2 (germline): SGHDT, YYEEEE. V was cut by 0 bases and J by 4 bases, with 13 bases left in between. The CDR3 nucleotides read TGTGCCAGCAGCTTGGGGGCAGGGAATTTCTATGGCTACACCTTC. It specifies CASSLGAGNFYGYTF.

V gene TRBV5-1 combines with J gene TRBJ2-1; D uncertain. V gave up 4 bases and J gave up 4 bases, with 15 bases separating them. Germline V gene sequence: CDR1 SGHRS, CDR2 YFSETQ. The CDR3 extends over 15 amino acids. In nucleotides, the CDR3 is TGCGCCAGCAGCCCAGGTGGTGGTTCTTACAATGAGCAGTTCTTC. As protein: CASSPGGGSYNEQFF.

J is TRBJ1-2 and V is TRBV6-5; D unclear. The CDR3 has 15 amino acids. The germline V gene encodes CDR1 MNHEY and CDR2 SVGAGI. Trimming removed 7 bases from V and 3 bases from J, with 18 bases in between. This CDR3 reads CASTQWEGSHYGYTF. DNA of the CDR3: TGTGCCAGCACTCAATGGGAGGGTAGCCACTATGGCTACACCTTC.

The V gene is TRBV28, the J gene TRBJ1-3; the D gene is possibly TRBD1 (6 bases). The CDR3 totals 18 residues. V was clipped by 1 base and J by 4 bases, with 20 bases between them. Per germline, CDR1 MDHEN and CDR2 SYDVKM. The CDR3 here is CASSLFFTGMEGGNTIYF. In DNA, the CDR3 is TGTGCCAGCAGTTTATTTTTTACAGGGATGGAAGGAGGAAACACCATATATTTT.

The chain uses TRBV5-1 and TRBJ2-5; 11 positions match TRBD1. From germline, CDR1 is SGHRS and CDR2 YFSETQ. CDR3 size: 14 residues. V was pared by 2 bases and J by 5 bases, with 2 bases of the junction left unmatched. The CDR3 spells CASSFGTGGETQYF. CDR3 sequence (DNA): TGCGCCAGCAGCTTTGGGACAGGGGGGGAGACCCAGTACTTC.

The gene calls are TRBV6-6 and TRBJ1-1; D is possibly TRBD1 (5 bases). V shed 2 bases and J shed 4 bases, with 11 bases lying between them. CDR3 size: 14 residues. Germline CDR1 MNHNY, CDR2 SVGAGI (reference sequence). CDR3 bases: TGTGCCAGCAGTTACCCGGGGGTGGGCACTGAAGCTTTCTTT. This sequence encodes CASSYPGVGTEAFF.

The chain recombines TRBV4-3 with TRBJ2-2; 7 bases agree with TRBD1. The CDR3 length is 14 residues. Germline CDR1 is LGHNA and CDR2 is YSLEER. After removal of 3 bases from V and 4 bases from J, the junction contained 2 bases not matched to a gene. CDR3 sequence reads: CASSQGQPTGELFF. Here the CDR3 DNA reads TGCGCCAGCAGCCAGGGACAGCCCACCGGGGAGCTGTTTTTT.

This chain's CDR3 is CASSLPRYTEAFF. DNA of the CDR3: TGTGCCAGCAGTCTCCCCCGATACACTGAAGCTTTCTTT. The chain links TRBV28 to TRBJ1-1; D call uncertain. V was pared by 5 bases and J by 3 bases, with 10 bases between. The V gene's germline CDR1 is MDHEN and CDR2 SYDVKM. There are 13 residues in the CDR3.

The chain employs TRBV5-1 and TRBJ2-7, with unresolved D. Germline CDR1 and CDR2: SGHRS and YFSETQ. The CDR3 runs to 13 residues. V shed 0 bases and J shed 4 bases, with 8 bases lying between them. CDR3 sequence (DNA): TGCGCCAGCAGCTTGGATGCAGATTACGAGCAGTACTTC. Its protein is CASSLDADYEQYF. Drawing the rest from reference TRBV5-1 and TRBJ2-7, the complete variable domain is KAGVTQTPRYLIKTRGQQVTLSCSPISGHRSVSWYQQTPGQGLQFLFEYFSETQRNKGNFPGRFSGRQFSNSRSEMNVSTLELGDSALYLCASSLDADYEQYFGPGTRLTVT.

The chain employs TRBV7-9 and TRBJ1-5; D might be TRBD1 (5 bases). The CDR3 runs 14 residues. The V gene's germline CDR1 is SEHNR and CDR2 FQNEAQ (reference sequence). V was trimmed by 6 bases and J by 4 bases, leaving 13 bases between them. The CDR3 is CASRLGGGNQPQHF. The CDR3 DNA is TGTGCCAGCAGACTTGGCGGGGGAAATCAGCCCCAGCATTTT.

This chain uses TRBV7-9 with TRBJ2-3, with D uncertain. Germline V gene data show CDR1 as SEHNR and CDR2 as FQNEAQ (reference sequence). Between the trimmed V and J ends, which lost 4 bases and 0 bases, there was a span of 14 bases. The length of the CDR3 is 16 residues. This CDR3 reads CASSSLAGSSTDTQYF. CDR3 nucleotide sequence: TGTGCCAGCAGCTCCCTTGCCGGCTCTAGCACAGATACGCAGTATTTT.

This clone showed up just a few times. J is TRBJ1-2 and V is TRBV10-3; 11 positions agree with TRBD1. With V trimmed by 9 bases and J by 1 base, 4 bases remained unmatched. The CDR3 consists of 14 residues. Germline V gene sequence: CDR1 ENHRY, CDR2 SYGVKD. The CDR3 nucleotides are TGTGCCATGGGGGACAGGGGGATTAACTATGGCTACACCTTC. Its protein is CAMGDRGINYGYTF.

The chain combines TRBV13 with TRBJ1-1; no definite D call. Trimming left V 5 bases short and J 1 base short, with 5 bases between. The CDR3 runs 12 residues. Germline V lookup: CDR1 PRHDT, CDR2 FYEKMQ (reference sequence). The CDR3: CASSLGNTEAFF. The DNA of the CDR3 is TGTGCCAGCAGCCTTGGGAACACTGAAGCTTTCTTT.